What follows are 9 T cell receptor beta chains derived from one specimen sequenced in a study of T cell responses to AZD1222 COVID-19 vaccine. Sequenced by immunoSEQ multiplex PCR; TCRdb stores in-frame clones only, minus some. Of about 150,000 clones in the sample, about 87% are singletons; the top ten hold about a tenth. The material sequenced was peripheral blood, taken 28 days after the second AZD1222 dose. These receptors all stem from an adult who received the AZD1222 COVID-19 vaccine.

This rearrangement joins TRBV27 to TRBJ2-7; 13 bases are shared with TRBD2. Germline V gene sequence: CDR1 MNHEY, CDR2 SMNVEV (reference sequence). With 2 bases clipped from V and 12 bases from J, the junction kept 4 bases outside the gene matches. This CDR3 region has 13 residues. The DNA of the CDR3 is TGTGCCAGCAGTTTAGGACTAGCGGGAGTGTTGTACTTC. Its protein product is CASSLGLAGVLYF.

The chain couples TRBV6-5 to TRBJ1-1; a possible D gene is TRBD1 (5 bases). The CDR3 runs to 15 residues. Trimming removed 8 bases at V and 0 bases at J, with 16 bases between. CDR1 is MNHEY and CDR2 is SVGAGI in the germline V gene. Here the CDR3 reads CASRTGRAMNTEAFF. DNA for the CDR3: TGTGCCAGCCGAACAGGAAGAGCCATGAACACTGAAGCTTTCTTT.

Of note for this clone: This same CDR3 is encoded by further DNA sequences in the sample. This chain joins TRBV5-1 and TRBJ2-3; D not resolved. The CDR3 is 14 amino acids. The V and J ends lost 0 bases and 0 bases respectively, with 5 bases between them. Germline V gene lookup returns CDR1 SGHRS and CDR2 YFSETQ. The chain's CDR3 is CASSLAGSTDTQYF. The DNA of the CDR3 is TGCGCCAGCAGCTTGGCCGGAAGCACAGATACGCAGTATTTT. Full variable domain (missing parts from reference TRBV5-1 and TRBJ2-3): KAGVTQTPRYLIKTRGQQVTLSCSPISGHRSVSWYQQTPGQGLQFLFEYFSETQRNKGNFPGRFSGRQFSNSRSEMNVSTLELGDSALYLCASSLAGSTDTQYFGPGTRLTVL.

The rearrangement joins TRBV7-8 to TRBJ2-2; 8 bases fit TRBD1. The length of the CDR3 is 14 residues. Germline CDR1 SGHVS, CDR2 FQNEAQ. J was trimmed by 7 bases and V by 5 bases; bases with no gene match: 6. The DNA for the CDR3 is TGTGCCAGCAGCATAGACAGGGGTTACGGGGAGCTGTTTTTT. This encodes CASSIDRGYGELFF.

The chain uses TRBV5-1 and TRBJ2-7, with 15 bases lining up with TRBD2. With 0 bases clipped from V and 5 bases from J, the junction kept 3 bases outside the gene matches. The CDR3 covers 16 residues. Germline V CDR1 and CDR2: SGHRS, YFSETQ. CDR3 nucleotide sequence: TGCGCCAGCAGCTTGGGGACTAGCGGGAGGGGAGACGAGCAGTACTTC. This sequence encodes CASSLGTSGRGDEQYF.

This clone occurred once. This chain joins TRBV7-9 and TRBJ2-6, with D uncertain. CDR3 length equals 15 residues. CDR1 SEHNR and CDR2 FQNEAQ come from the germline V gene (reference sequence). V was cut by 2 bases and J by 4 bases, with 9 bases left in between. The CDR3 DNA follows: TGTGCCAGCAGCTTACTCGCTTCGGGGGCCAACGTCCTGACTTTC. Its translation is CASSLLASGANVLTF.

This chain uses TRBV29-1 with TRBJ2-5; the D is unclear. This CDR3 contains 13 residues. The V and J ends lost 4 bases and 2 bases respectively, with 11 bases between them. Germline CDR1 reads SQVTM; CDR2 reads ANQGSEA. The CDR3 nucleotides are TGCAGCGTTGTATCAGGCGATCAAGAGACCCAGTACTTC. Translation: CSVVSGDQETQYF.

This clone was counted between two and nine times. The genes are TRBV6-5 and TRBJ2-1, with D tentatively TRBD2 (5 bases). In germline, CDR1 is MNHEY, CDR2 SVGAGI. V gave up 11 bases and J gave up 2 bases, with 13 bases separating them. The CDR3 spans 13 residues. CDR3 loop: CAGQLGPYNEQFF. In DNA form, the CDR3 reads TGTGCCGGCCAACTAGGGCCCTACAATGAGCAGTTCTTC.

The J gene is TRBJ1-5, the V gene TRBV5-1; TRBD1 agrees at 7 bases. V was clipped by 2 bases and J by 2 bases; unmatched bases: 16. Per germline, CDR1 SGHRS and CDR2 YFSETQ. The CDR3 has 19 amino acids. The CDR3 coding sequence is TGCGCCAGCAGCTTTCCGAGATCTGACAGGGAAAAAGGCAATCAGCCCCAGCATTTT. This encodes CASSFPRSDREKGNQPQHF. The whole variable domain, remainder taken from reference TRBV5-1 and TRBJ1-5, is KAGVTQTPRYLIKTRGQQVTLSCSPISGHRSVSWYQQTPGQGLQFLFEYFSETQRNKGNFPGRFSGRQFSNSRSEMNVSTLELGDSALYLCASSFPRSDREKGNQPQHFGDGTRLSIL.